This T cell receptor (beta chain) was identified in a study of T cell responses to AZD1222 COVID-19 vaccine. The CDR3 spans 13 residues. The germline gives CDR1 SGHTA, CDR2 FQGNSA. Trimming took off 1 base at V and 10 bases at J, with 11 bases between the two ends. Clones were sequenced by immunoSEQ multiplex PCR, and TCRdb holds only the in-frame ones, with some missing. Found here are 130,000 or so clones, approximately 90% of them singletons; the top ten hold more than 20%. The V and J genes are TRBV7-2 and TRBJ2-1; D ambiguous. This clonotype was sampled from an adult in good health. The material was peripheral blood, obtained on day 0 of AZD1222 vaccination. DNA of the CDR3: TGTGCCAGCAGCTTAGTAGGGCAGGACGAGCAGTTCTTC. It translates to CASSLVGQDEQFF.